A single T cell receptor beta chain is shown here with its context. Its target is not known. This sample was taken from a study of T-cell memory formation after mild COVID-19. The CDR3 extends over 16 amino acids. J was trimmed by 2 bases and V by 5 bases; bases with no gene match: 11. Per the germline V gene, CDR1 is SGHVS and CDR2 is FNYEAQ. In TCRdb, the 5' RACE reads were re-called with MiXCR into one record per CDR3 protein. The sample holds under 600,000 distinct CDR3 sequences, about 20% seen once. Study conclusions and caveats: Clonal second-wave expansions that peaked on day 37 had unconfirmed SARS-CoV-2 specificity. A subset of responding clones appeared in pre-infection memory, suggesting cross-reactive memory joined. Day 15 to 85 contracting clones showed balanced CD4/CD8; day 15 to 37 expanders favored CD4+. Chiefly within CM and EM were the contracting CD4+ clones; CD8+ ones were within EMRA.

The sequence was collected from an adult woman who had mild COVID-19 (a few samples of this study predate the infection). Cell type and time point are not known. The sequencing sample was made of PBMCs or a T cell subset sorted from them (not recorded which). V gene TRBV7-6 combines with J gene TRBJ2-5; 7 bases fit TRBD1. The CDR3 is CASSPDRDFLQETQYF. CDR3 nucleotide sequence: TGTGCCAGCAGCCCCGACAGGGATTTTCTTCAAGAGACCCAGTACTTC.